Listed below are T cell receptor beta chains from one sample, sequenced in a study of blood T cell repertoires in COVID-19. Using immunoSEQ multiplex PCR, the repertoire was profiled, and TCRdb retains in-frame clones only, with some absent. The sample records a few hundred thousand clones, about 89% being singletons. The specimen sequenced was peripheral blood. The receptors were gathered from a man between 40 and 49 years old with acute or convalescent COVID-19. Each CDR3 is given with its conserved first and last residue. Each record gives: D gene, V gene, J gene, clone size, CDR3 DNA, CDR3 protein. A D gene is named only where the DNA matches it firmly. Some rows mark clone size as missing; the rest say once, few, many or name a class of expanded clone.

TRBD1	TRBV28	TRBJ1-4	.	TGTGCCAGCAGTTCGGGACAGGGCCGTAATGAAAAACTGTTTTTT	CASSSGQGRNEKLFF
TRBD1	TRBV29-1	TRBJ2-7	once	TGCAGCGTTGGCCAGGGGGTTTACGAGCAGTACTTC	CSVGQGVYEQYF
.	TRBV4-1	TRBJ1-1	.	TGCGCCAGCAGACCAACAGGGCGGACTGAAGCTTTCTTT	CASRPTGRTEAFF
.	TRBV13	TRBJ1-2	.	TGTGCCAGCAGCTTAGGTCCGGGAAGGAATGGCTACACCTTC	CASSLGPGRNGYTF
.	TRBV21-1	TRBJ2-7	once	TGTGCCAGCAGCCCTCAAGGCAGGCCATCCTACGAGCAGTACTTC	CASSPQGRPSYEQYF
.	TRBV7-9	TRBJ2-3	.	TGTGCCAGCAGCTTCGGTATCGGCCTAGTAGGGGGAGATACGCAGTATTTT	CASSFGIGLVGGDTQYF
TRBD1	TRBV12-5	TRBJ1-2	.	TGTGCTAGTGGTTTGGCCTTGACAGGGAGTAACTATGGCTACACCTTC	CASGLALTGSNYGYTF
TRBD1	TRBV27	TRBJ2-7	once	TGTGCCAGCAGTTTAGCCTTCAGGGGGCCGGCCGTCCCCTACGAGCAGTACTTC	CASSLAFRGPAVPYEQYF
TRBD2	TRBV18	TRBJ2-1	.	TGTGCCAGCTCACCCGGACTAGCGGGATCTAATGAGCAGTTCTTC	CASSPGLAGSNEQFF
.	TRBV29-1	TRBJ2-3	.	TGCAGCGTTGAGGAGGACAGAACCTATACGCAGTATTTT	CSVEEDRTYTQYF
.	TRBV7-9	TRBJ1-2	.	TGTGCCAGCAGCTTAGGGTCGGGGGATGGCTACACCTTC	CASSLGSGDGYTF
.	TRBV28	TRBJ1-2	.	TGTGCCAGCAGTTTGGTCCAGGGCACTAACTATGGCTACACCTTC	CASSLVQGTNYGYTF
TRBD2	TRBV12-5	TRBJ2-7	once	TGTGCTAGTGGTCCTGGGGCGGGAGTCTCCTACGAGCAGTACTTC	CASGPGAGVSYEQYF
.	TRBV12-3/TRBV12-4	TRBJ1-2	.	TGTGCCTCAAAGGGGCTTCAGGGCTACACCTTC	CASKGLQGYTF
.	TRBV5-1	TRBJ2-1	.	TGCGCCAGCAGCTTGGTTCTCAATGAGCAGTTCTTC	CASSLVLNEQFF
TRBD1	TRBV27	TRBJ1-1	.	TGTGCCAGCAGTTGGGACAGGGGGAGATACACTGAAGCTTTCTTT	CASSWDRGRYTEAFF
.	TRBV4-2	TRBJ2-7	.	TGTGCCAGCAGCCGCGACAGTAGCTACGAGCAGTACTTC	CASSRDSSYEQYF
TRBD1	TRBV4-1	TRBJ1-1	.	TGCGCCAGCAGCCAAGGACAGGGCCCGCACACTGAAGCTTTCTTT	CASSQGQGPHTEAFF
.	TRBV4-1	TRBJ1-6	.	TGCGCCAGCAGCCATGCCTTGCGGGCTTCACCCCTCCACTTT	CASSHALRASPLHF
.	TRBV4-2	TRBJ1-2	.	TGTGCCAGCAGCCCCCGGCCGGGGGCTAACTATGGCTACACCTTC	CASSPRPGANYGYTF
.	TRBV10-3	TRBJ1-5	.	TGTGCCATTTTCCCCCGAGAAGAGAGGGCAGGGGAGGGATATTATAGCAATCAGCCCCAGCATTTT	CAIFPREERAGEGYYSNQPQHF
TRBD1	TRBV28	TRBJ1-5	.	TGTGCCAGCAGTCTGCGACAGGGTAGTTCTAGGTACCAGCCCCAGCATTTT	CASSLRQGSSRYQPQHF
TRBD1	TRBV28	TRBJ1-6	.	TGTGCCAGCAGTTCCTCGGGGACAGGGGGGAATTCCTATAATTCACCCCTCCACTTT	CASSSSGTGGNSYNSPLHF
TRBD2	TRBV27	TRBJ2-7	.	TGTGCCAGCAGTTTATTGCGGGAGGTTGGGAACGAGCAGTACTTC	CASSLLREVGNEQYF
TRBD1	TRBV30	TRBJ1-2	.	TGTGCCTGGAGCGGACTCCGGGACAGACCTTCTATGGGCTACACCTTC	CAWSGLRDRPSMGYTF
.	TRBV24-1	TRBJ1-4	.	TGTGCCACCAGTGGCGGGGGCGCAACTAATGAAAAACTGTTTTTT	CATSGGGATNEKLFF
.	TRBV27	TRBJ2-1	.	TGTGCCAGCAGTCCTAACCCTAGGAGTGAGCAGTTCTTC	CASSPNPRSEQFF
.	TRBV24-1	TRBJ1-3	.	TGTGCCACCAGTGAACCAGGGGACTCTGGAAACACCATATATTTT	CATSEPGDSGNTIYF
TRBD1	TRBV27	TRBJ1-2	.	TGTGCCAGCAGCTCGATCAGGGGGCAAGTCCGGTATGGCTACACCTTC	CASSSIRGQVRYGYTF
.	TRBV27	TRBJ1-5	.	TGTGCCAGCAGTACAGCCGGGACTCTGTATCAGCCCCAGCATTTT	CASSTAGTLYQPQHF
.	TRBV6-2/TRBV6-3	TRBJ2-7	.	TGTGCCAGCAGTTACGGGCAGGGCCTGGGCCCCCGCGGTTGGTTC	CASSYGQGLGPRGWF